Following are 24 T cell receptor beta chains from one sample sequenced in a study of blood T cell repertoires in COVID-19. Profiling relied on immunoSEQ multiplex PCR, and the TCRdb table lists in-frame clones only, not all of them. The sample carries more than 90,000 clones, over 70% recorded once. Sequencing was performed on peripheral blood. The receptors derive from a man aged 55 to 70 with acute or convalescent COVID-19.

The V gene is TRBV10-3, the J gene TRBJ1-5, with 7 bases lining up with TRBD1. This CDR3 spans 12 amino acids. Germline-derived CDR1 and CDR2 are ENHRY and SYGVKD. J lost 6 bases, V lost 11 bases, and 7 bases had no gene match. This chain's CDR3 is CAVQGSGQPQHF. Here the CDR3 DNA reads TGTGCCGTACAGGGGTCGGGTCAGCCCCAGCATTTT.

The sample holds a few counts of this clone. The chain couples TRBV5-4 to TRBJ2-7; 11 positions agree with TRBD1. This CDR3 contains 13 residues. Trimming at V came to 4 bases and at J to 5 bases, leaving 2 bases not matched to a gene. Germline V CDR1 and CDR2: SGHNT, YYREEE (reference sequence). CDR3 DNA: TGTGCCAGCAGCCGGACAGGGGGCGACGAGCAGTACGTC. It specifies CASSRTGGDEQYV.

With regard to this clone: Other DNA sequences in the sample encode the same CDR3. The chain recombines TRBV10-2 with TRBJ2-5; D gene unclear. The germline CDR1 and CDR2 sequences are WSHSY and SAAADI. V dropped 2 bases and J dropped 3 bases, with 7 bases sitting between them. The CDR3 loop spans 13 amino acids. The CDR3 is CASSERGKETQYF. In nucleotides, the CDR3 is TGCGCCAGCAGTGAGAGAGGTAAAGAGACCCAGTACTTC.

The rearrangement uses TRBV10-3 and TRBJ2-3; a weak D match, TRBD1 (6 bases). Trimming left V 3 bases short and J 7 bases short, with 14 bases between. The CDR3 covers 14 residues. CDR1 and CDR2 (germline): ENHRY, SYGVKD. The CDR3 DNA reads as TGTGCCATCAGTGATTCATACAGGGTGAATACGCAGTATTTT. Translation gives CAISDSYRVNTQYF.

This chain uses TRBV6-2 or TRBV6-3 with TRBJ2-1; D is undetermined. Germline assignment: CDR1 MNHEY and CDR2 SVGEGT. The V end lost 6 bases, the J end lost 6 bases, and 12 bases lay between the germline ends. The CDR3 sequence is 13 residues long. CDR3 nucleotide sequence: TGTGCCAGCAGCACTACCGCACTCAATGAGCAGTTCTTC. Protein product: CASSTTALNEQFF.

The chain uses TRBV19 and TRBJ2-7, with TRBD2 matching over 14 bases. The trim removed 5 bases at V and 5 bases at J, leaving 5 bases unmatched. The germline V gene has CDR1 LNHDA and CDR2 SQIVND (reference sequence). The CDR3 is 15 amino acids. CDR3 residues: CASSVGTSGSDEQYV. The CDR3 coding sequence is TGTGCCAGTAGTGTCGGGACTAGCGGGAGCGACGAGCAGTACGTC.

The chain has TRBV24-1 and TRBJ2-6; the match to TRBD1 covers 10 bases. Germline lookup yields CDR1 KGHDR and CDR2 SFDVKD. Trimming removed 10 bases from V and 2 bases from J; junction bases left unmatched: 4. The CDR3 is 15 amino acids. DNA of the CDR3: TGTGCCACAGGGACAGGGGACCCTGGGGCCAACGTCCTGACTTTC. This translates into CATGTGDPGANVLTF.

The chain carries TRBV7-6 and TRBJ2-3, with D maybe TRBD2 (5 bases). Germline loops: CDR1 SGHVS, CDR2 FNYEAQ. Trimming removed 5 bases from V and 0 bases from J, with 9 bases in between. This CDR3 is 14 amino acids long. The CDR3 nucleotides read TGTGCCAGCAGCCCCTGGACTAGCACAGATACGCAGTATTTT. It yields the protein CASSPWTSTDTQYF.

V and J are TRBV19 and TRBJ1-2; D might be TRBD1 (5 bases). Trimming took off 10 bases at V and 4 bases at J, with 13 bases between the two ends. The CDR3 length is 12 residues. Looked up from germline, CDR1 is LNHDA and CDR2 is SQIVND (reference sequence). CDR3 coding DNA: TGTGCCACTCTGACAGCATTCTATGGCTACACCTTC. It is translated as CATLTAFYGYTF.

V gene TRBV19 combines with J gene TRBJ1-5, with D possibly matching TRBD1 (5 bases). CDR3 length: 16 residues. Germline CDR1 reads LNHDA; CDR2 reads SQIVND (reference sequence). V was cut by 3 bases and J by 2 bases, with 14 bases left in between. Written as DNA, the CDR3 is TGTGCCAGTAGTATGCGAGGTGACAGCCGCAATCAGCCCCAGCATTTT. Residues: CASSMRGDSRNQPQHF.

The gene calls are TRBV4-2 and TRBJ2-3; D uncertain. Deletions cut 0 bases from V and 1 base from J, with 5 bases between. Germline lookup yields CDR1 LGHNA and CDR2 YNFKEQ. CDR3 length: 14 residues. CDR3 sequence: CASSQDEGTDTQYF. The CDR3 coding sequence is TGTGCCAGCAGCCAAGATGAGGGCACAGATACGCAGTATTTT.

The V call is TRBV11-3, the J call TRBJ2-1, with 12 bases identical to TRBD2. The CDR3 is 17 amino acids. Germline CDR1 is SGHNT and CDR2 is YENEEA. The ends lost 7 bases at V and 6 bases at J; junction bases unmatched: 13. Here the CDR3 reads CASTPGRLAGDLNEQFF. The CDR3 coding sequence is TGTGCCAGCACCCCCGGGCGACTAGCGGGAGACCTCAATGAGCAGTTCTTC.

This chain joins TRBV7-2 and TRBJ2-5; unclear D gene. V was trimmed by 5 bases and J by 2 bases, leaving 12 bases between them. Germline V CDR1 and CDR2: SGHTA, FQGNSA. This CDR3 is 14 amino acids long. The CDR3 loop reads CASSPTYLQETQYF. The CDR3 nucleotides are TGTGCCAGCAGCCCAACTTACCTTCAAGAGACCCAGTACTTC.

This rearrangement joins TRBV6-5 to TRBJ1-4; D is possibly TRBD1 (5 bases). Between the trimmed V and J ends, which lost 4 bases and 0 bases, there was a span of 9 bases. CDR3 length equals 15 residues. CDR1 and CDR2 (germline): MNHEY, SVGAGI. The CDR3: CASSSPGATNEKLFF. CDR3 DNA: TGTGCCAGCAGTTCGCCGGGGGCAACTAATGAAAAACTGTTTTTT.

V is TRBV11-3 and J is TRBJ2-7, with a weak D call TRBD1 (5 bases). Germline V lookup: CDR1 SGHNT, CDR2 YENEEA. The CDR3 covers 13 residues. The germline V and J ends were trimmed by 4 bases and 5 bases, with 12 bases remaining between them. CDR3 sequence: CASSSDNSDEQYF. The CDR3 DNA is TGTGCCAGCAGCTCGGACAATTCCGACGAGCAGTACTTC.

The chain has TRBV4-3 and TRBJ1-2; D is possibly TRBD1 (6 bases). This CDR3 is built from 13 residues. Germline CDR1 is LGHNA and CDR2 is YSLEER. The V end was cut by 11 bases, the J end by 2 bases, with 15 bases between. CDR3 coding DNA: TGCGCCGGACCGTGGACAGCAAACTATGGCTACACCTTC. Its protein is CAGPWTANYGYTF.

This clone has only one observation. The DNA of the CDR3 is TGCGCCAGCAGCCACCCATTAAGGGACAGTTCCTACACCTTC. Its translation: CASSHPLRDSSYTF. The genes are TRBV4-1 and TRBJ1-2; 7 nucleotides match TRBD1. V dropped 3 bases and J dropped 10; count of bases not matched to a gene: 11. Per the germline V gene, CDR1 is MGHRA and CDR2 is YSYEKL. The CDR3 is 14 amino acids.

The J gene is TRBJ1-6, the V gene TRBV28; possible D gene TRBD1, 6 bases. V gave up 5 bases and J gave up 6 bases, with 17 bases separating them. Germline V lookup: CDR1 MDHEN, CDR2 SYDVKM. The CDR3 loop spans 16 amino acids. CDR3 residues: CASSAAGEGRNSPLHF. CDR3 DNA: TGTGCCAGCAGTGCCGCAGGGGAGGGCCGTAATTCACCCCTCCACTTT. Looking up the rest from reference TRBV28 and TRBJ1-6 gives the full variable domain: DVKVTQSSRYLVKRTGEKVFLECVQDMDHENMFWYRQDPGLGLRLIYFSYDVKMKEKGDIPEGYSVSREKKERFSLILESASTNQTSMYLCASSAAGEGRNSPLHFGNGTRLTVT.

CDR3 sequence (DNA): TGCGCCAGCAGCCCCGATCCGGGGGTGTTGACTGAAGCTTTCTTT. Amino acids: CASSPDPGVLTEAFF. This sequence joins TRBV5-1 and TRBJ1-1; D may be TRBD1 (5 bases). V lost 4 bases to trimming and J lost 5 bases, with 18 bases between them. Per the germline V gene, CDR1 is SGHRS and CDR2 is YFSETQ. The CDR3 spans 15 residues.

The rearrangement uses TRBV21-1 and TRBJ2-7; whether TRBD2, the table's D call, matches the DNA was not checked. TRBV21-1 is a documented pseudogene. CDR3 length: 14 amino acids. CDR3 residues: CASSKDRWEDEQYV. DNA for the CDR3: TGTGCCAGCAGCAAAGACAGGTGGGAGGACGAGCAGTACGTC.

The chain employs TRBV5-1 and TRBJ2-1; 7 nucleotides match TRBD2. The CDR3 consists of 14 residues. Germline V CDR1 and CDR2: SGHRS, YFSETQ. With 1 base clipped from V and 9 bases from J, the junction kept 7 bases outside the gene matches. The CDR3 protein is CASSLSSLAGEQFF. The DNA of the CDR3 is TGCGCCAGCAGCTTGTCATCCTTAGCGGGTGAGCAGTTCTTC.

This clone has just a few counts. The chain employs TRBV27 and TRBJ1-3, with no clear D. Trimming pared 4 bases from V and 0 bases from J, leaving 10 bases between. This CDR3 region has 15 residues. The germline V gene has CDR1 MNHEY and CDR2 SMNVEV (reference sequence). DNA for the CDR3: TGTGCCAGCAGTTGGAGAGGGAGCTCTGGAAACACCATATATTTT. Translation gives CASSWRGSSGNTIYF.

The rearrangement links TRBV24-1 to TRBJ2-3, with TRBD2 as a possible D gene (5 bases). CDR3 size: 13 residues. Germline CDR1 reads KGHDR; CDR2 reads SFDVKD. The V end lost 5 bases, the J end lost 7 bases, and 12 bases lay between the germline ends. The CDR3 nucleotides read TGTGCCACCAGTGGGACTGGTGGGAATACGCAGTATTTT. It codes for CATSGTGGNTQYF.

The genes are TRBV7-9 and TRBJ1-3; D remains unclear. The germline gives CDR1 SEHNR, CDR2 FQNEAQ (reference sequence). This CDR3 has 14 residues. V was clipped by 6 bases and J by 3 bases, with 12 bases between them. In nucleotides, the CDR3 is TGTGCCAGCAGGTCAGGTAGTAGTGGAAACACCATATATTTT. Its protein product is CASRSGSSGNTIYF.